The sequence of this T cell receptor (beta chain) was determined in a study of blood T cells in healthy people across ages. Study observations and caveats: Higher diversity, along with more naive CD4+ cells, distinguished long-lived donors from aged donors. It was found that TCR beta diversity correlated strongly with the percentage of naive T cells.

The CDR3 consists of 16 residues. V was pared by 5 bases and J by 4 bases, with 12 bases of the junction left unmatched. With a J-beta primer mix and a sample-barcoded 5' primer, a second PCR ran about 6 to 11 cycles. TCRdb reprocessed the 5' RACE reads with MiXCR, giving one entry per CDR3 protein. The sample consists of about 1.1 million distinct CDR3 sequences, 35% to 40% of them appearing once. Comments on this clonotype: Its antigen is unidentified.

The receptor was isolated from a man between 18 and 29 years old in good health. Sequenced material: blood. The chain links TRBV12-3 or TRBV12-4 to TRBJ1-2, with TRBD1 matching over 8 bases. CDR3 sequence (DNA): TGTGCCAGCAGTAATTTGGGGGACAGGCGGGCCTATGGCTACACCTTC. Its protein is CASSNLGDRRAYGYTF.